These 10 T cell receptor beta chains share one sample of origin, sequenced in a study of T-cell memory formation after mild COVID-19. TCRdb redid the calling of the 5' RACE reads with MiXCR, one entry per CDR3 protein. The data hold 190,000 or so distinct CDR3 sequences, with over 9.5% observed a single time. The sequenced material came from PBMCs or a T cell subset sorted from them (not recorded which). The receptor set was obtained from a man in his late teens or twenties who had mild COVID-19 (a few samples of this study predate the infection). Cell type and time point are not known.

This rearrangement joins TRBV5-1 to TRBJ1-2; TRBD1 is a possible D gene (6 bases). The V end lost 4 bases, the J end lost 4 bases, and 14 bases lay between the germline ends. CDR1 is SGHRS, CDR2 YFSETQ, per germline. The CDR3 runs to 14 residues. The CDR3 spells CASSLGQTAYGYTF. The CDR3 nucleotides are TGCGCCAGCAGCCTAGGACAGACCGCCTATGGCTACACCTTC.

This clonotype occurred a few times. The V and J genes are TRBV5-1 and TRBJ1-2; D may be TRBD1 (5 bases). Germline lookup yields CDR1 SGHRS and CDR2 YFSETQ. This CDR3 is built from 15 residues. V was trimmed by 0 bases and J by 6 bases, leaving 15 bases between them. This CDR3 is CASSLARRQGHGYTF. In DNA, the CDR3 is TGCGCCAGCAGCTTGGCCAGGCGTCAGGGCCATGGCTACACCTTC. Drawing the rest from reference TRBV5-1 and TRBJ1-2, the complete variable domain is KAGVTQTPRYLIKTRGQQVTLSCSPISGHRSVSWYQQTPGQGLQFLFEYFSETQRNKGNFPGRFSGRQFSNSRSEMNVSTLELGDSALYLCASSLARRQGHGYTFGSGTRLTVV.

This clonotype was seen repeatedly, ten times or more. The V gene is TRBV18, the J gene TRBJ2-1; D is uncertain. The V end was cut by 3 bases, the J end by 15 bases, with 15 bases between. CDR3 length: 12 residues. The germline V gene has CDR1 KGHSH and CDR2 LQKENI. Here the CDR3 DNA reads TGTGCCAGCTCACCCCTTAACCCGAAGGGGTTCTTC. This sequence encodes CASSPLNPKGFF.

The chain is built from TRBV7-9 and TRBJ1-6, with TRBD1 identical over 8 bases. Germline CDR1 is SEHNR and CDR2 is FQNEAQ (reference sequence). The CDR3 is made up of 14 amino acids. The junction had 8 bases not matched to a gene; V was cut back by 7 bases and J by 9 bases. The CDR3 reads CASTKTGAASPLHF. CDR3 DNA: TGTGCCAGCACCAAGACAGGGGCGGCTTCACCCCTCCACTTT.

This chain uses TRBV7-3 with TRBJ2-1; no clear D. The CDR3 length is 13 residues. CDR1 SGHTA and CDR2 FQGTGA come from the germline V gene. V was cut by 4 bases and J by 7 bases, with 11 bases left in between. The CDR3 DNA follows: TGTGCCAGCAGCTCCGACGGTGCGAATGAGCAGTTCTTC. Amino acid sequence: CASSSDGANEQFF. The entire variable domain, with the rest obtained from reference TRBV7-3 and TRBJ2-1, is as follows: GAGVSQTPSNKVTEKGKYVELRCDPISGHTALYWYRQSLGQGPEFLIYFQGTGAADDSGLPNDRFFAVRPEGSVSTLKIQRTERGDSAVYLCASSSDGANEQFFGPGTRLTVL.

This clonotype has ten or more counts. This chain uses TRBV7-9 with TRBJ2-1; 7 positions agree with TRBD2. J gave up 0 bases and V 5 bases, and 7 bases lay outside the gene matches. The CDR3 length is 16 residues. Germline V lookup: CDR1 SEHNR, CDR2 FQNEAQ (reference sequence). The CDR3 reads CASSRAGQSSYNEQFF. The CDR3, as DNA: TGTGCCAGCAGCCGAGCGGGGCAAAGCTCCTACAATGAGCAGTTCTTC. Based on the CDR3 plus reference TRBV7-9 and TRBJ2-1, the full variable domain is DTGVSQNPRHKITKRGQNVTFRCDPISEHNRLYWYRQTLGQGPEFLTYFQNEAQLEKSRLLSDRFSAERPKGSFSTLEIQRTEQGDSAMYLCASSRAGQSSYNEQFFGPGTRLTVL.

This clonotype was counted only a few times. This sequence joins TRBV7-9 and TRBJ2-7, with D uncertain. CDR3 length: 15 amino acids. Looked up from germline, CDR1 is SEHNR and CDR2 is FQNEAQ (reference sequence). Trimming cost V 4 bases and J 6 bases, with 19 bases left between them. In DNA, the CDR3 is TGTGCCAGCAGCTCCCCAGGCACCCGGCGGTCCGAGCAGTACTTC. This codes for CASSSPGTRRSEQYF.

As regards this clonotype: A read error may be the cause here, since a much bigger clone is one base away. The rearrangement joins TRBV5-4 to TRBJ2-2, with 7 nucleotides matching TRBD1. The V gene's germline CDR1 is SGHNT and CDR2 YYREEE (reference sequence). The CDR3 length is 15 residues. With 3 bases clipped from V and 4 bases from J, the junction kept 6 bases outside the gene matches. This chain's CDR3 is CASSSGTVATGELFF. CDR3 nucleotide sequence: TGTGCCAGCAGCTCCGGGACAGTGGCCACCGGGGAGCTGTTTTTT.

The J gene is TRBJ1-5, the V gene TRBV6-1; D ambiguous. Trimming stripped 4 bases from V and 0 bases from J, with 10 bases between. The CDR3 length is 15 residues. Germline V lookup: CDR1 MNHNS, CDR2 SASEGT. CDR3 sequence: CASSGSSYSNQPQHF. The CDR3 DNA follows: TGTGCCAGCAGTGGAAGCAGTTATAGCAATCAGCCCCAGCATTTT.

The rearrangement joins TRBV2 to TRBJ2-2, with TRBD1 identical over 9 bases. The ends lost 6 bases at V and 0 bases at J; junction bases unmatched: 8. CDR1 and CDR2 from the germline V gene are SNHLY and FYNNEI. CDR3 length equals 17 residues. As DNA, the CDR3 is TGTGCCAGCAGCGGACGGACAGGGGCCGCGAACACCGGGGAGCTGTTTTTT. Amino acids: CASSGRTGAANTGELFF.